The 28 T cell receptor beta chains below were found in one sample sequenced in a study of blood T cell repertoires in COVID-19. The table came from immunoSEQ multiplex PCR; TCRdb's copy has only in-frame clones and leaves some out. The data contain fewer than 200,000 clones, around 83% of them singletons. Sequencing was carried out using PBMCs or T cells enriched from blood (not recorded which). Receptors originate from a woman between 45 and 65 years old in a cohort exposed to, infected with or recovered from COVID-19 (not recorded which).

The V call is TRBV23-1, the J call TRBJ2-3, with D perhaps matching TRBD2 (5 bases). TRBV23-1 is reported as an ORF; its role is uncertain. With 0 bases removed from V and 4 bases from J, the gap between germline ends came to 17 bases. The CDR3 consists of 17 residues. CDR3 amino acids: CASSQSYLPPRADTQYF. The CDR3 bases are TGCGCCAGCAGTCAATCTTATCTCCCTCCGAGGGCAGATACGCAGTATTTT.

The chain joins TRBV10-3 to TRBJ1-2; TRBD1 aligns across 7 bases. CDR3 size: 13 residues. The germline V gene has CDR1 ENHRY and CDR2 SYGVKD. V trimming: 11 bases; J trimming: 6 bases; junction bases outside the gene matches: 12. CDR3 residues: CASLRGSSDGYTF. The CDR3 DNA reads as TGTGCCTCTCTCAGGGGGTCCTCGGATGGCTACACCTTC.

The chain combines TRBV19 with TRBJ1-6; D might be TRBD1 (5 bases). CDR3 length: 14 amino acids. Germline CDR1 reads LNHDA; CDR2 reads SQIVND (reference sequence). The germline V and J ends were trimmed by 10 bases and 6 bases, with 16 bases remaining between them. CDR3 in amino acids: CATGLGSSNSPLHF. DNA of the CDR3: TGTGCCACAGGGTTAGGGTCTTCTAATTCACCCCTCCACTTT.

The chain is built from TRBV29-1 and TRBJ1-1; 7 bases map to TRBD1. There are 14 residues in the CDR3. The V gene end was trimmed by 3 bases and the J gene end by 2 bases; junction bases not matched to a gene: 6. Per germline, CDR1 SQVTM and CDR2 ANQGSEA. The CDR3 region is CSVEIDRENTEAFF. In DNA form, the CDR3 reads TGCAGCGTTGAGATAGACAGGGAAAACACTGAAGCTTTCTTT.

CDR3 sequence: CASSSARPTHHLDTDTQYF. The CDR3 DNA reads TGTGCCAGCAGTTCAGCGAGACCGACCCACCACCTCGACACAGATACGCAGTATTTT. The V and J genes are TRBV6-2 or TRBV6-3 and TRBJ2-3; D is undetermined. V dropped 4 bases and J dropped 2 bases, with 25 bases sitting between them. This CDR3 has 19 amino acids. CDR1 MNHEY and CDR2 SVGEGT come from the germline V gene.

CDR3: CASSIGGGAGNTIYF. DNA for the CDR3: TGTGCCAGTAGCATCGGGGGGGGTGCTGGAAACACCATATATTTT. The chain carries TRBV19 and TRBJ1-3, with D possibly TRBD1 on 5 matching bases. Per the germline V gene, CDR1 is LNHDA and CDR2 is SQIVND (reference sequence). Trimming pared 6 bases from V and 2 bases from J, leaving 14 bases between. This CDR3 contains 15 residues.

CDR3 nucleotide sequence: TGTGCCAGCAGCCCGGGACTGACAACCGAAAAAGAGACCCAGTACTTC. The encoded protein is CASSPGLTTEKETQYF. This chain uses TRBV9 with TRBJ2-5, with TRBD2 as a possible D gene (6 bases). Trimming stripped 4 bases from V and 3 bases from J, with 19 bases between. The CDR3 length is 16 residues. Germline CDR1 reads SGDLS; CDR2 reads YYNGEE.

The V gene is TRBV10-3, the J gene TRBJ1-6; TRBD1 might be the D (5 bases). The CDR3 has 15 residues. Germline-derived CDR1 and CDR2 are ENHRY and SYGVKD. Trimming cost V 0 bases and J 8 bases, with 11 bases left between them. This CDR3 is CAISESHGADSPLHF. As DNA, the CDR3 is TGTGCCATCAGTGAGTCCCATGGGGCTGATTCACCCCTCCACTTT.

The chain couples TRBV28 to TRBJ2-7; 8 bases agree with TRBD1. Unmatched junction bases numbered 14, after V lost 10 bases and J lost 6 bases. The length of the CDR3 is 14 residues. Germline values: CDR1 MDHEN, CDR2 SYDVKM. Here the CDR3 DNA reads TGTGCCACCCGTGGCGCAGGGGGCAACAGCGAGCAGTACTTC. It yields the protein CATRGAGGNSEQYF.

The CDR3 DNA follows: TGTGCCAGCAGCTCCACGGATTGGAGGGGGCGCGGCTACACCTTC. It is translated as CASSSTDWRGRGYTF. This chain links TRBV11-2 with TRBJ1-2; 7 positions match TRBD1. Trimming cost V 4 bases and J 8 bases; bases outside gene matches: 13. The CDR3 is 15 amino acids. Germline V gene data show CDR1 as SGHAT and CDR2 as FQNNGV. The whole variable domain, filled in from reference TRBV11-2 and TRBJ1-2, reads EAGVAQSPRYKIIEKRQSVAFWCNPISGHATLYWYQQILGQGPKLLIQFQNNGVVDDSQLPKDRFSAERLKGVDSTLKIQPAKLEDSAVYLCASSSTDWRGRGYTFGSGTRLTVV.

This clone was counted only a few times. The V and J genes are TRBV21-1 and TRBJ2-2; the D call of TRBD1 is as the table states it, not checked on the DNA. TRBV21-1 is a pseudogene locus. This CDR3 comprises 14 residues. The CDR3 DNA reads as TGTGCCAGCACCACTACAGGGGGTACCGGGGAGCTGTTTTTT. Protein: CASTTTGGTGELFF.

As DNA, the CDR3 is TGTGCCAGTAGGGAAGAGGGCACAGATACGCAGTATTTT. Protein product: CASREEGTDTQYF. The chain has TRBV19 and TRBJ2-3; no clear D. V lost 6 bases to trimming and J lost 1 base, with 8 bases between them. The CDR3 loop spans 13 amino acids. CDR1 LNHDA and CDR2 SQIVND come from the germline V gene (reference sequence).

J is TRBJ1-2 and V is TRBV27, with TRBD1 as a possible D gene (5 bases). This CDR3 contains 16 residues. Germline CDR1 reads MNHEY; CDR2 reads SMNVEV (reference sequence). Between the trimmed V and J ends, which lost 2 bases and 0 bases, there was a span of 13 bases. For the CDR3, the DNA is TGTGCCAGCAGTTTAGAGGGTACGGGGGCTAACTATGGCTACACCTTC. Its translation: CASSLEGTGANYGYTF.

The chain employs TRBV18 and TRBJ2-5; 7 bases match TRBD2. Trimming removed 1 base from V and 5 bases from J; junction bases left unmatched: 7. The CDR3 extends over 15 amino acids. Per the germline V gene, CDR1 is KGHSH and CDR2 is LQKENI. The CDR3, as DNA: TGTGCCAGCTCACCACTTGCGGGAGTCGGGGAGACCCAGTACTTC. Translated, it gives CASSPLAGVGETQYF. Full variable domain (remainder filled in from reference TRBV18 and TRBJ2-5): NAGVMQNPRHLVRRRGQEARLRCSPMKGHSHVYWYRQLPEEGLKFMVYLQKENIIDESGMPKERFSAEFPKEGPSILRIQQVVRGDSAAYFCASSPLAGVGETQYFGPGTRLLVL.

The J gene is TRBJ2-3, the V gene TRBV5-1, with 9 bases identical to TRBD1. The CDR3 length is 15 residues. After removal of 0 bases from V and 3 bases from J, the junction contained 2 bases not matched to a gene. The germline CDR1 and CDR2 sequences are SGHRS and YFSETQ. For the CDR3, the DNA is TGCGCCAGCAGCTTGGATGGACAGGGGACAGATACGCAGTATTTT. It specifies CASSLDGQGTDTQYF.

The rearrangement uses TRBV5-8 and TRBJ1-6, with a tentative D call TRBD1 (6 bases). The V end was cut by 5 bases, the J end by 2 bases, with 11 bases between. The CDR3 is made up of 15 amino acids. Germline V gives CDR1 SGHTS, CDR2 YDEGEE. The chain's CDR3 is CASSRNRAYNSPLHF. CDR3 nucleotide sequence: TGTGCCAGCAGTCGGAACAGGGCCTATAATTCACCCCTCCACTTT.

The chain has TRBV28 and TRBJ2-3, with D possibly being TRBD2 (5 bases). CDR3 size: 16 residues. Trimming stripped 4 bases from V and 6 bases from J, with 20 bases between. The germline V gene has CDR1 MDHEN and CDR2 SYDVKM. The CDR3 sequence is CASSSIGPIKRDTQYF. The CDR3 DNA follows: TGTGCCAGCAGTTCTATCGGGCCAATAAAGCGGGATACGCAGTATTTT.

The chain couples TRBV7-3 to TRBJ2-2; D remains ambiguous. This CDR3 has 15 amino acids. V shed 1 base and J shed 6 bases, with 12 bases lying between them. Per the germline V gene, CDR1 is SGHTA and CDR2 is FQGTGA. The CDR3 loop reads CASSLRSGLSGELFF. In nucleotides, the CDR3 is TGTGCCAGCAGCTTAAGATCTGGCCTCTCCGGGGAGCTGTTTTTT. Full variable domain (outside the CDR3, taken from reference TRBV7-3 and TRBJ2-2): GAGVSQTPSNKVTEKGKYVELRCDPISGHTALYWYRQSLGQGPEFLIYFQGTGAADDSGLPNDRFFAVRPEGSVSTLKIQRTERGDSAVYLCASSLRSGLSGELFFGEGSRLTVL.

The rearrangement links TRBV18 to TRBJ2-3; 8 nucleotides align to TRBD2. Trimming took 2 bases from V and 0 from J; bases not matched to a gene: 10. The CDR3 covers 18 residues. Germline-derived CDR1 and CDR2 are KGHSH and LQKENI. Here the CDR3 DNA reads TGTGCCAGCTCACCAGAAGAAATAGCGGGATTTAGCACAGATACGCAGTATTTT. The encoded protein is CASSPEEIAGFSTDTQYF.

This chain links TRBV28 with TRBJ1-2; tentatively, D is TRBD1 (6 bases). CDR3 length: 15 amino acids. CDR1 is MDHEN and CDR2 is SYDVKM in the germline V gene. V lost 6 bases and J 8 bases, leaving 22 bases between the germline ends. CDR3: CASSSPNRVTLGYTF. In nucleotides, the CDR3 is TGTGCCAGCAGCTCCCCCAACAGGGTGACGTTAGGCTACACCTTC.

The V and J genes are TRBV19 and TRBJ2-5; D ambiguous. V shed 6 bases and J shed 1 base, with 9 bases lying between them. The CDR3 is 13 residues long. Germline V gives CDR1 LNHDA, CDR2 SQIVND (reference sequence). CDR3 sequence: CASSPAAQETQYF. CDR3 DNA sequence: TGTGCCAGTAGCCCTGCGGCCCAAGAGACCCAGTACTTC. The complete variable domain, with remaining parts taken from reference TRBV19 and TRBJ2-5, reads DGGITQSPKYLFRKEGQNVTLSCEQNLNHDAMYWYRQDPGQGLRLIYYSQIVNDFQKGDIAEGYSVSREKKESFPLTVTSAQKNPTAFYLCASSPAAQETQYFGPGTRLLVL.

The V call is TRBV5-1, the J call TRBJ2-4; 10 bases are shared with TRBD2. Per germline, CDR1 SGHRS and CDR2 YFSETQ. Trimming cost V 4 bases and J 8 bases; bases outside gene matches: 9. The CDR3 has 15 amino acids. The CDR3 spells CASSVGTSVADIQYF. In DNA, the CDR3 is TGCGCCAGCAGCGTCGGGACTAGCGTTGCTGACATTCAGTACTTC.

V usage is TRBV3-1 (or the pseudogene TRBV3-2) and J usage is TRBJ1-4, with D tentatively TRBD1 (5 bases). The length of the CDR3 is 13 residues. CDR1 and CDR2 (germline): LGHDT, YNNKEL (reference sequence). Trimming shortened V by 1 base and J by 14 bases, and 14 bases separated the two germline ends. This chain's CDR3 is CASSQGRVRGLFF. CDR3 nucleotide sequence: TGTGCCAGCAGCCAAGGTCGAGTACGGGGGCTGTTTTTT.

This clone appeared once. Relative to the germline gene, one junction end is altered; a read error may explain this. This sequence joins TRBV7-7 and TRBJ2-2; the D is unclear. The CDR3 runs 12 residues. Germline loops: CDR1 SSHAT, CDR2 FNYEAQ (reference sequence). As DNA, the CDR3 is TGTGCTAGCAGCATCCGTCCCGGGGAGCTGTTTTTT. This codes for CASSIRPGELFF.

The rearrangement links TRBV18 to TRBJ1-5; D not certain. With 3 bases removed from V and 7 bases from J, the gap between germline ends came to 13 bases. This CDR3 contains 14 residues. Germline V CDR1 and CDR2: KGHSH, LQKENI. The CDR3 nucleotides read TGTGCCAGCTCACCCCGGGAGTCTGACCAGCCCCAGCATTTT. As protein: CASSPRESDQPQHF.

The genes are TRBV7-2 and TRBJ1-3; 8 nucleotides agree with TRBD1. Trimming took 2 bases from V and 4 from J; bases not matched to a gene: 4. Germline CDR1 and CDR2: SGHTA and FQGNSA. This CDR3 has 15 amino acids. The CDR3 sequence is CASSLRTGSGNTIYF. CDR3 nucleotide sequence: TGTGCCAGCAGCTTAAGGACAGGGTCAGGAAACACCATATATTTT.

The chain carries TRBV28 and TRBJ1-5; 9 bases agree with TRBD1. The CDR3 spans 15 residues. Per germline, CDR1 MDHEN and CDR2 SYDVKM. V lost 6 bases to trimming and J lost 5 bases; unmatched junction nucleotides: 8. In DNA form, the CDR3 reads TGTGCCAGCAGCCCGGGACAGGGTGCCCATCAGCCCCAGCATTTT. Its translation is CASSPGQGAHQPQHF.

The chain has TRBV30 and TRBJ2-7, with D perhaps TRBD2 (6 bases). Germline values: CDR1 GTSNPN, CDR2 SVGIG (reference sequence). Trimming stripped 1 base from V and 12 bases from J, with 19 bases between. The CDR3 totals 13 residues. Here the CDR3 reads CAWSANRDLTSYF. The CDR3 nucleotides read TGTGCCTGGAGTGCCAACCGGGACTTGACCTCGTACTTC.